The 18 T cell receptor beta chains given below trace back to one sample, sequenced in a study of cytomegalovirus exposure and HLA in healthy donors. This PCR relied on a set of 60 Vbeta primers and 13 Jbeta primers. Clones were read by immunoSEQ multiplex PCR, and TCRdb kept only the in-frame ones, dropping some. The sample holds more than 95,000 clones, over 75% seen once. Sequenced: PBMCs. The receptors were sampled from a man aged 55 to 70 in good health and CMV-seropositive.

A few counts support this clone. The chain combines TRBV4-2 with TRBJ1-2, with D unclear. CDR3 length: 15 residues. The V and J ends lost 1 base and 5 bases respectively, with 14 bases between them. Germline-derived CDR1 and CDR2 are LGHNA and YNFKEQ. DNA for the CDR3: TGTGCCAGCAGCCAAGGTGGGCAAGGCGGGTATGGCTACACCTTC. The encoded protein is CASSQGGQGGYGYTF.

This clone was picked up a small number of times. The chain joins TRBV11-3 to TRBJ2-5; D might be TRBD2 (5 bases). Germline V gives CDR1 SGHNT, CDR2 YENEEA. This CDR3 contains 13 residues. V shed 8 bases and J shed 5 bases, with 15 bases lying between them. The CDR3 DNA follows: TGTGCCAGCGCCAACGGGGTCGGGGAGACCCAGTACTTC. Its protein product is CASANGVGETQYF.

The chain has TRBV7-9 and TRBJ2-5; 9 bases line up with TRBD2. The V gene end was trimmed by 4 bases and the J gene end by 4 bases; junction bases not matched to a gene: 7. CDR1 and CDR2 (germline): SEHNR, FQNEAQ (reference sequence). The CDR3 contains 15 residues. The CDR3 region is CASSSPLSGGETQYF. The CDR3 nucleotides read TGTGCCAGCAGCTCACCTCTTAGCGGGGGAGAGACCCAGTACTTC.

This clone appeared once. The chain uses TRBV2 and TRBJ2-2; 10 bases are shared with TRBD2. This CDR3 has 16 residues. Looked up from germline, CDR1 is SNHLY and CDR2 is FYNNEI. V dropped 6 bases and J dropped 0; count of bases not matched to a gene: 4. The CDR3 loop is CASRTSGFANTGELFF. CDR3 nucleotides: TGTGCCAGCAGGACTAGCGGGTTCGCGAACACCGGGGAGCTGTTTTTT.

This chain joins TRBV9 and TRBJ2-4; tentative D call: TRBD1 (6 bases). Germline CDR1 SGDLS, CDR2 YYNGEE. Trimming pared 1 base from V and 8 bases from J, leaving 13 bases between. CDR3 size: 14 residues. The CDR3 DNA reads TGTGCCAGCAGCGTAAGGACAGAAGCGGACATTCAGTACTTC. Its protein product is CASSVRTEADIQYF.

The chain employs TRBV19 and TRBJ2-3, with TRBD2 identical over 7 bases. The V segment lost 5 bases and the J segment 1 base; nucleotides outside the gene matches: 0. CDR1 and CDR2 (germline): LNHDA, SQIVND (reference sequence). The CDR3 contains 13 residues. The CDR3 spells CASSGGGTDTQYF. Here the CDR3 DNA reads TGTGCCAGTAGTGGGGGGGGCACAGATACGCAGTATTTT.

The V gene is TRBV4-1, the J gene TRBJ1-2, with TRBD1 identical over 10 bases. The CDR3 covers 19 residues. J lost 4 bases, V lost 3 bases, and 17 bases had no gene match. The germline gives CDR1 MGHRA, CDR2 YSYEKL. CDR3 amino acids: CASSHSSGTGEFWIYGYTF. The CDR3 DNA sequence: TGCGCCAGCAGCCACTCGTCCGGGACAGGGGAGTTCTGGATCTATGGCTACACCTTC.

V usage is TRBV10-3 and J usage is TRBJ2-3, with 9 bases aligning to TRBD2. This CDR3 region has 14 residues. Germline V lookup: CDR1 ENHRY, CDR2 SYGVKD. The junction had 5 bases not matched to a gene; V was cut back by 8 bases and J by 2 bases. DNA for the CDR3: TGTGCCATCCTTAGCGGGGGCTTCACAGATACGCAGTATTTT. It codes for CAILSGGFTDTQYF.

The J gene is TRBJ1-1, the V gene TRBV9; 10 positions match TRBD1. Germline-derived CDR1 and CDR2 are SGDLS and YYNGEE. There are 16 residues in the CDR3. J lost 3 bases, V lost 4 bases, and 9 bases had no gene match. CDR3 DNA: TGTGCCAGCAGCTCAAGACAGGGGGCGCGGGACACTGAAGCTTTCTTT. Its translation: CASSSRQGARDTEAFF.

CDR3 residues: CAWSPGSGNTIYF. DNA of the CDR3: TGTGCCTGGAGTCCGGGGTCTGGAAACACCATATATTTT. This chain joins TRBV30 and TRBJ1-3, with D hard to call. V lost 2 bases to trimming and J lost 1 base, with 6 bases between them. Germline V gives CDR1 GTSNPN, CDR2 SVGIG (reference sequence). CDR3 length: 13 residues.

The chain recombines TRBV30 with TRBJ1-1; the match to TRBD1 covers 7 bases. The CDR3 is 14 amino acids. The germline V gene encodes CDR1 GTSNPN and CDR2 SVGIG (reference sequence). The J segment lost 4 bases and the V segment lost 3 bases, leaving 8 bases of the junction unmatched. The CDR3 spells CAWRGDRDRTEAFF. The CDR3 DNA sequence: TGTGCCTGGAGGGGAGACAGGGATCGCACTGAAGCTTTCTTT. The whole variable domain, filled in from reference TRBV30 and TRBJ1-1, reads SQTIHQWPATLVQPVGSPLSLECTVEGTSNPNLYWYRQAAGRGLQLLFYSVGIGQISSEVPQNLSASRPQDRQFILSSKKLLLSDSGFYLCAWRGDRDRTEAFFGQGTRLTVV.

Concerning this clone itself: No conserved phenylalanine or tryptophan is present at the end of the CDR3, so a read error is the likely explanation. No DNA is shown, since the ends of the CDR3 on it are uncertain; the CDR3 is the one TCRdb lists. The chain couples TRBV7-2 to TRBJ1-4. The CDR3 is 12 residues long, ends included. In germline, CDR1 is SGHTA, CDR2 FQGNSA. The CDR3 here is CASSLALGGALS.

Written as DNA, the CDR3 is TGTGCCAGCAGCCATCGGACAGGGGTGGGTGAGCAGTACTTC. Its translation is CASSHRTGVGEQYF. V is TRBV14 and J is TRBJ2-7; TRBD1 aligns across 9 bases. CDR1 is SGHDN, CDR2 FVKESK, per germline. This CDR3 region has 14 residues. Germline trimming cut 3 bases from V and 7 bases from J; bases unmatched to any gene: 7.

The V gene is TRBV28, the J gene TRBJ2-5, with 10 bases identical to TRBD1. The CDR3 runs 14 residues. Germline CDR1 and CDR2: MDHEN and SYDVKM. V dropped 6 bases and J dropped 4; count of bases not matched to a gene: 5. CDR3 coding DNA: TGTGCCAGCAGCCGGGGGACAGGGGTAGAGACCCAGTACTTC. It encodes CASSRGTGVETQYF.

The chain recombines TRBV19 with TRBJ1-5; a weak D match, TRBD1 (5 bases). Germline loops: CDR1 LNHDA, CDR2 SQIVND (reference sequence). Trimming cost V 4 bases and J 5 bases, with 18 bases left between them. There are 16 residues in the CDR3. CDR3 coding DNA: TGTGCCAGTAGTAACGGCGGCAGGGCCTTGCATCAGCCCCAGCATTTT. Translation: CASSNGGRALHQPQHF.

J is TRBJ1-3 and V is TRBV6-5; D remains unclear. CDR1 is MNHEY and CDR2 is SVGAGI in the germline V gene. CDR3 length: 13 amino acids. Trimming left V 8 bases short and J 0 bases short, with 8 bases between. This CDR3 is CASYGISGNTIYF. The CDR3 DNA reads TGTGCCAGCTACGGTATCTCTGGAAACACCATATATTTT.

The CDR3 region has the DNA TGTGCCAGCAGCCCCGGGGGTACTAGCCCCGATACGCAGTATTTT. Residues: CASSPGGTSPDTQYF. V and J are TRBV7-6 and TRBJ2-3; tentatively, D is TRBD2 (6 bases). Germline V gene lookup returns CDR1 SGHVS and CDR2 FNYEAQ. Trimming shortened V by 5 bases and J by 6 bases, and 18 bases separated the two germline ends. The CDR3 has 15 residues.

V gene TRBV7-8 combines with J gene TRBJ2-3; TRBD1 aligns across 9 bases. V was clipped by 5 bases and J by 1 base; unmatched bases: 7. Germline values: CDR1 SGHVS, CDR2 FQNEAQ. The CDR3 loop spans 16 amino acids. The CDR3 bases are TGTGCCAGCAGCCTCGGGACAGGGCGAGGCACAGATACGCAGTATTTT. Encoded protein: CASSLGTGRGTDTQYF.